This passage covers 32 T cell receptor beta chains from one sample sequenced in a study of blood T cell repertoires in COVID-19. Libraries were prepared by immunoSEQ multiplex PCR; TCRdb keeps only in-frame clonotypes and omits some of them. The data show 110,000 to 150,000 clones, approximately 80% seen once. Specimen: peripheral blood. The receptors originated from a human donor in a cohort sampled during active COVID-19.

The chain employs TRBV5-8 and TRBJ2-1, with a tentative D call TRBD1 (6 bases). Looked up from germline, CDR1 is SGHTS and CDR2 is YDEGEE. The CDR3 sequence is 14 residues long. The V end lost 1 base, the J end lost 9 bases, and 14 bases lay between the germline ends. CDR3 region: CASSLFQGLGEQFF. Written as DNA, the CDR3 is TGTGCCAGCAGCTTGTTCCAGGGGTTGGGTGAGCAGTTCTTC.

This clone was recorded once. The chain is built from TRBV28 and TRBJ2-7; 10 positions agree with TRBD2. The CDR3 length is 16 residues. Trimming at V came to 3 bases and at J to 4 bases, leaving 9 bases not matched to a gene. CDR1 MDHEN and CDR2 SYDVKM come from the germline V gene. The CDR3 nucleotides are TGTGCCAGCAGTTTGGTTTTGCCTAGCGGGAGTTACGAGCAGTACTTC. Its translation is CASSLVLPSGSYEQYF.

Many counts were recorded for this clone. J is TRBJ1-1 and V is TRBV6-5; D is uncertain. This CDR3 is built from 13 residues. Trimming shortened V by 7 bases and J by 1 base, and 10 bases separated the two germline ends. Germline V gives CDR1 MNHEY, CDR2 SVGAGI. CDR3 in amino acids: CASTTGPNTEAFF. The CDR3 bases are TGTGCCAGCACCACGGGTCCGAACACTGAAGCTTTCTTT.

This chain uses TRBV7-2 with TRBJ2-3, with 8 nucleotides matching TRBD2. Germline CDR1 SGHTA, CDR2 FQGNSA. The CDR3 loop spans 14 amino acids. V shed 8 bases and J 3 bases; nucleotides not matched to a gene: 7. The DNA for the CDR3 is TGTGCCAGCGCCCGGGGGGGAGCGACAGATACGCAGTATTTT. Amino acids: CASARGGATDTQYF.

For the CDR3, the DNA is TGTGCCAGCAGCTTATCGACCCGGGAAAGCAATCAGCCCCAGCATTTT. The encoded protein is CASSLSTRESNQPQHF. The gene calls are TRBV7-2 and TRBJ1-5, with D unclear. Trimming stripped 2 bases from V and 1 base from J, with 12 bases between. There are 16 residues in the CDR3. CDR1 is SGHTA, CDR2 FQGNSA, per germline.

The chain employs TRBV6-5 and TRBJ2-1; TRBD2 agrees at 8 bases. Germline V gene data show CDR1 as MNHEY and CDR2 as SVGAGI. There are 15 residues in the CDR3. V gave up 5 bases and J gave up 0 bases; unmatched junction bases: 3. The CDR3 nucleotides read TGTGCCAGCAGTCGCAGCGGGAGCTCCTACAATGAGCAGTTCTTC. It codes for CASSRSGSSYNEQFF.

The V and J genes are TRBV9 and TRBJ2-7; 7 bases are shared with TRBD1. The CDR3 sequence is 14 residues long. Trimming at V came to 3 bases and at J to 2 bases, leaving 5 bases not matched to a gene. Germline CDR1 and CDR2: SGDLS and YYNGEE. The CDR3 spells CASSGTGDAYEQYF. The DNA of the CDR3 is TGTGCCAGCAGCGGTACAGGGGACGCCTACGAGCAGTACTTC.

J is TRBJ2-7 and V is TRBV6-2 or TRBV6-3; TRBD2 aligns across 7 bases. The CDR3 is 14 residues long. The junction had 7 bases not matched to a gene; V was cut back by 4 bases and J by 4 bases. CDR1 is MNHEY, CDR2 SVGEGT, per germline. The CDR3 bases are TGTGCCAGCAGTTTGGGCGGGAGCAATTACGAGCAGTACTTC. This translates into CASSLGGSNYEQYF.

The chain carries TRBV9 and TRBJ2-7; the D gene is possibly TRBD1 (5 bases). The germline CDR1 and CDR2 sequences are SGDLS and YYNGEE. The V gene lost 0 bases and the J gene lost 2 bases, with 12 bases spanning the gap. The CDR3 is made up of 15 amino acids. The CDR3 protein is CASSVVDSPAYEQYF. CDR3 DNA sequence: TGTGCCAGCAGCGTAGTTGACAGCCCAGCCTACGAGCAGTACTTC.

This chain joins TRBV5-4 and TRBJ1-1; a weak D match, TRBD1 (5 bases). CDR1 is SGHNT, CDR2 YYREEE, per germline (reference sequence). This CDR3 spans 15 amino acids. Trimming left V 0 bases short and J 0 bases short, with 9 bases between. CDR3 DNA: TGTGCCAGCAGCTTGGATGGGGGGTTGAACACTGAAGCTTTCTTT. Protein product: CASSLDGGLNTEAFF.

Here the CDR3 DNA reads TGTGCCAGCAGCCCACCGGGCGGGAAGACCCAGTACTTC. Its protein product is CASSPPGGKTQYF. This chain links TRBV9 with TRBJ2-5, with D maybe TRBD2 (6 bases). Trimming took 4 bases from V and 6 from J, leaving 13 bases between them. This CDR3 comprises 13 residues. The germline CDR1 and CDR2 sequences are SGDLS and YYNGEE.

The rearrangement uses TRBV7-3 and TRBJ2-5, with a weak D call TRBD1 (5 bases). V gave up 4 bases and J gave up 0 bases, with 15 bases separating them. The germline V gene has CDR1 SGHTA and CDR2 FQGTGA. This CDR3 contains 16 residues. CDR3: CASSYTPTANQETQYF. DNA for the CDR3: TGTGCCAGCAGCTATACCCCGACAGCCAACCAAGAGACCCAGTACTTC.

V usage is TRBV3-1 (or the pseudogene TRBV3-2) and J usage is TRBJ1-2; the D gene is possibly TRBD1 (6 bases). Between the trimmed V and J ends, which lost 1 base and 5 bases, there was a span of 20 bases. The germline V gene encodes CDR1 LGHDT and CDR2 YNNKEL (reference sequence). This CDR3 spans 17 amino acids. DNA for the CDR3: TGTGCCAGCAGCCAAGCCTTCAGGGGCCCTTGGTTGTATGGCTACACCTTC. Translation: CASSQAFRGPWLYGYTF.

The genes are TRBV28 and TRBJ2-7, with TRBD1 matching 12 bases. The J segment lost 8 bases and the V segment lost 3 bases, leaving 8 bases of the junction unmatched. Germline V gene lookup returns CDR1 MDHEN and CDR2 SYDVKM. The CDR3 runs to 15 residues. The CDR3 nucleotides read TGTGCCAGCAGTTTGCCCGGGACAGGGGGCTCGAAGCAGTACTTC. It translates to CASSLPGTGGSKQYF. The full variable domain, its missing parts supplied by reference TRBV28 and TRBJ2-7, is DVKVTQSSRYLVKRTGEKVFLECVQDMDHENMFWYRQDPGLGLRLIYFSYDVKMKEKGDIPEGYSVSREKKERFSLILESASTNQTSMYLCASSLPGTGGSKQYFGPGTRLTVT.

This clone was seen more than once but under ten times. Distinct nucleotide sequences in the sample also encode this CDR3. This chain uses TRBV19 with TRBJ2-7, with 9 bases identical to TRBD2. J was trimmed by 0 bases and V by 8 bases; bases with no gene match: 8. The germline gives CDR1 LNHDA, CDR2 SQIVND (reference sequence). The CDR3 length is 15 residues. CDR3 in DNA: TGTGCCAGTTCGATTGGCGGGAGGGGCTCCTACGAGCAGTACTTC. It yields the protein CASSIGGRGSYEQYF.

The chain carries TRBV2 and TRBJ2-7, with 11 bases fitting TRBD2. Germline V gives CDR1 SNHLY, CDR2 FYNNEI. The CDR3 has 13 amino acids. V was clipped by 8 bases and J by 2 bases; unmatched bases: 2. CDR3 protein: CASGTSGPYEQYF. The CDR3 DNA is TGTGCCAGCGGGACTAGCGGACCCTACGAGCAGTACTTC. The whole variable domain, filled in from reference TRBV2 and TRBJ2-7, reads EPEVTQTPSHQVTQMGQEVILRCVPISNHLYFYWYRQILGQKVEFLVSFYNNEISEKSEIFDDQFSVERPDGSNFTLKIRSTKLEDSAMYFCASGTSGPYEQYFGPGTRLTVT.

This chain links TRBV11-2 with TRBJ1-2; tentatively, D is TRBD1 (5 bases). Germline CDR1 and CDR2: SGHAT and FQNNGV. Trimming pared 1 base from V and 8 bases from J, leaving 14 bases between. The CDR3 is made up of 14 amino acids. The CDR3 spells CASSLVAREKGYTF. CDR3 DNA sequence: TGTGCCAGCAGCTTAGTGGCCAGGGAAAAGGGCTACACCTTC.

The chain recombines TRBV6-2 or TRBV6-3 with TRBJ2-2, with 9 bases fitting TRBD2. Germline lookup yields CDR1 MNHEY and CDR2 SVGEGT. The J segment lost 5 bases and the V segment lost 6 bases, leaving 7 bases of the junction unmatched. This CDR3 has 15 residues. CDR3 amino acids: CASSVTSGYTGELFF. CDR3 in DNA: TGTGCCAGCAGCGTGACTAGCGGTTATACCGGGGAGCTGTTTTTT.

This clone was counted between two and nine times. This chain connects TRBV19 to TRBJ1-1; tentatively, D is TRBD1 (6 bases). There are 15 residues in the CDR3. The ends were cut back, 4 bases at V and 8 bases at J, with 20 bases in the middle. Germline assignment: CDR1 LNHDA and CDR2 SQIVND (reference sequence). The CDR3 DNA follows: TGTGCCAGTAGTACTTACAGTACAGGGCTTGCAGAAGCTTTCTTT. This gives the protein CASSTYSTGLAEAFF.

The chain employs TRBV9 and TRBJ2-2; 7 positions match TRBD2. With 6 bases clipped from V and 2 bases from J, the junction kept 4 bases outside the gene matches. Germline CDR1 SGDLS, CDR2 YYNGEE. There are 14 residues in the CDR3. CDR3 in DNA: TGTGCCAGCAAGCGGGACGCAAACACCGGGGAGCTGTTTTTT. Protein: CASKRDANTGELFF. Looking up the rest from reference TRBV9 and TRBJ2-2 gives the full variable domain: DSGVTQTPKHLITATGQRVTLRCSPRSGDLSVYWYQQSLDQGLQFLIQYYNGEERAKGNILERFSAQQFPDLHSELNLSSLELGDSALYFCASKRDANTGELFFGEGSRLTVL.

This rearrangement joins TRBV28 to TRBJ1-2, with D perhaps matching TRBD1 (5 bases). V was shortened by 3 bases and J by 0 bases, with 8 bases between the two germline ends. Germline CDR1 is MDHEN and CDR2 is SYDVKM. The CDR3 runs 14 residues. For the CDR3, the DNA is TGTGCCAGCAGTTTGCGGGGCCCTAACTATGGCTACACCTTC. Its protein is CASSLRGPNYGYTF.

The V and J genes are TRBV27 and TRBJ2-2, with 12 bases matching TRBD2. Germline V gives CDR1 MNHEY, CDR2 SMNVEV (reference sequence). This CDR3 region has 16 residues. Trimming cost V 7 bases and J 5 bases; bases outside gene matches: 8. DNA for the CDR3: TGTGCCAGCAACAAATGGACTAGCGGGAAGACCGGGGAGCTGTTTTTT. This encodes CASNKWTSGKTGELFF.

V and J are TRBV10-3 and TRBJ2-7; 7 bases are shared with TRBD1. Germline CDR1 is ENHRY and CDR2 is SYGVKD. Germline trimming cut 3 bases from V and 0 bases from J; bases unmatched to any gene: 8. This CDR3 comprises 16 residues. In DNA form, the CDR3 reads TGTGCCATCAGTGATCCAGGACAGGCGGTCTCCTACGAGCAGTACTTC. Translation: CAISDPGQAVSYEQYF.

Notes on this clone: The same CDR3 also results from other DNA sequences found in this sample. The chain couples TRBV5-1 to TRBJ2-3; TRBD2 matches at 7 bases. Looked up from germline, CDR1 is SGHRS and CDR2 is YFSETQ. The CDR3 covers 15 residues. V gave up 0 bases and J gave up 1 base; unmatched junction bases: 2. The CDR3 here is CASSLGAGGTDTQYF. The CDR3 DNA reads as TGCGCCAGCAGCTTGGGTGCGGGAGGCACAGATACGCAGTATTTT.

The CDR3 nucleotides read TGTGCCAGCAGCTTAGTGGGGGGGGACCGATACTCTGGGGCCAACGTCCTGACTTTC. Protein sequence: CASSLVGGDRYSGANVLTF. The V call is TRBV7-2, the J call TRBJ2-6; 7 nucleotides agree with TRBD2. The germline gives CDR1 SGHTA, CDR2 FQGNSA. The trim removed 1 base at V and 0 bases at J, leaving 9 bases unmatched. The CDR3 is made up of 19 amino acids.

V gene TRBV6-5 combines with J gene TRBJ2-7; perhaps TRBD1 as D (5 bases). Germline V gene lookup returns CDR1 MNHEY and CDR2 SVGAGI. This CDR3 has 15 residues. With 6 bases removed from V and 3 bases from J, the gap between germline ends came to 18 bases. CDR3 coding DNA: TGTGCCAGCAGGAGGTCCTCAAGGGGCGACTACGAGCAGTACTTC. This sequence encodes CASRRSSRGDYEQYF.

J is TRBJ2-5 and V is TRBV19; TRBD2 aligns across 11 bases. This CDR3 comprises 16 residues. Germline V gene sequence: CDR1 LNHDA, CDR2 SQIVND (reference sequence). Trimming cost V 5 bases and J 0 bases; bases outside gene matches: 5. The chain's CDR3 is CASSPRTSGYQETQYF. DNA for the CDR3: TGTGCCAGTAGTCCACGGACTAGCGGGTACCAAGAGACCCAGTACTTC.

The V call is TRBV15, the J call TRBJ2-3; 10 positions agree with TRBD1. The CDR3 is 14 amino acids. J gave up 4 bases and V 10 bases, and 8 bases lay outside the gene matches. CDR1 LNHNV and CDR2 YYDKDF come from the germline V gene (reference sequence). In DNA, the CDR3 is TGTGCCAGCAGACAGGGGGCAGGCGCAGATACGCAGTATTTT. It is translated as CASRQGAGADTQYF.

Here the CDR3 DNA reads TGTGCCAGCAGCCAGGAGCGAGGGCACCTTTACAATGAGCAGTTCTTC. This translates into CASSQERGHLYNEQFF. The chain employs TRBV9 and TRBJ2-1; possible D gene TRBD2, 5 bases. This CDR3 comprises 16 residues. Trimming stripped 4 bases from V and 4 bases from J, with 18 bases between. CDR1 and CDR2 from the germline V gene are SGDLS and YYNGEE.

A few counts support this clone. The chain combines TRBV4-1 with TRBJ1-3; D possibly corresponds to TRBD1 (6 bases). The CDR3 consists of 16 residues. V lost 3 bases to trimming and J lost 0 bases, with 12 bases between them. Germline V gene lookup returns CDR1 MGHRA and CDR2 YSYEKL. Here the CDR3 DNA reads TGCGCCAGCAGCCAGACGACAGGCTCCTCTGGAAACACCATATATTTT. Translating it yields CASSQTTGSSGNTIYF.

The chain joins TRBV19 to TRBJ2-7, with D possibly being TRBD2 (5 bases). This CDR3 region has 13 residues. V lost 3 bases and J 6 bases, leaving 12 bases between the germline ends. CDR1 and CDR2 (germline): LNHDA, SQIVND (reference sequence). CDR3 in amino acids: CASSIERESEQYF. The CDR3 region has the DNA TGTGCCAGTAGTATTGAGAGGGAAAGCGAGCAGTACTTC.

The chain couples TRBV24-1 to TRBJ2-3, with D hard to call. The CDR3 covers 17 residues. Germline values: CDR1 KGHDR, CDR2 SFDVKD. V was clipped by 3 bases and J by 4 bases, with 19 bases between them. In nucleotides, the CDR3 is TGTGCCACCAGTGATCCCTTTTCTGGAGACCGGGCAGATACGCAGTATTTT. Its protein product is CATSDPFSGDRADTQYF.